The entry that follows covers one T cell receptor (beta chain) sequence. A junction boundary mismatches the germline segment, possibly from a read error. The CDR3 runs 14 residues. Germline CDR1 SSHAT, CDR2 FNYEAQ (reference sequence). The data originate from a study of blood T cell repertoires in COVID-19. As for the study in general: Specimens from acute and convalescent COVID-19 originated in the United States, Italy and Spain. From T cells, B-cell-depleted T cells, or PBMCs came the material, which was cDNA or gDNA.

Enrolled during active infection, Seattle patients were then followed longitudinally. Original data processing: Reference gene primer amplification gave estimated nucleated cell counts. Measured with immunoSEQ multiplex PCR; TCRdb has only the in-frame clones, and not every one. V and J calls and clone size are given by that table; D and trimming were obtained from the DNA. The sample gives more than 85,000 clones, roughly 87% of which show up once; approximately 5% is in the top ten. Sequencing was done on a sample of peripheral blood. The receptor was derived from a woman aged 45 to 65 with COVID-19, enrolled during active disease. The chain has TRBV7-7 and TRBJ1-3; a weak D match, TRBD1 (5 bases). The CDR3 nucleotides read TGTGCTAGCAGCTTAGATTGGGGCTCCAACACCATATATTTT. It yields the protein CASSLDWGSNTIYF.